The next 26 T cell receptor beta chains were all read from a single sample in a study of blood T cell repertoires in COVID-19. The repertoire was sequenced with immunoSEQ multiplex PCR; TCRdb's copy has only in-frame clones and lacks some. Among 80,000 or so clones listed, about four fifths were seen once. Sequencing used peripheral blood. Receptors originate from a man older than 75 with acute or convalescent COVID-19.

This rearrangement joins TRBV28 to TRBJ2-7; TRBD2 matches at 7 bases. Germline values: CDR1 MDHEN, CDR2 SYDVKM. Unmatched junction bases numbered 7, after V lost 5 bases and J lost 3 bases. The CDR3 sequence is 14 residues long. For the CDR3, the DNA is TGTGCCAGCAGTACCGGGGGGTCCTACTACGAGCAGTACTTC. Protein: CASSTGGSYYEQYF.

The V gene is TRBV6-5, the J gene TRBJ1-2; the D is unclear. This CDR3 has 11 amino acids. Looked up from germline, CDR1 is MNHEY and CDR2 is SVGAGI. V dropped 4 bases and J dropped 5 bases, with 5 bases sitting between them. CDR3 DNA sequence: TGTGCCAGCAGTTCAAAATATGGCTACACCTTC. Its protein product is CASSSKYGYTF.

The chain joins TRBV7-6 to TRBJ2-1; D is unresolved. CDR3 length equals 16 residues. Germline loops: CDR1 SGHVS, CDR2 FNYEAQ. Trimming removed 2 bases from V and 3 bases from J, with 14 bases in between. This CDR3 reads CASSLIGGDLYNEQFF. The CDR3 DNA reads TGTGCCAGCAGCTTAATCGGCGGAGACCTCTACAATGAGCAGTTCTTC. Supplemented by reference TRBV7-6 and TRBJ2-1, the full variable domain reads GAGVSQSPRYKVTKRGQDVALRCDPISGHVSLYWYRQALGQGPEFLTYFNYEAQQDKSGLPNDRFSAERPEGSISTLTIQRTEQRDSAMYRCASSLIGGDLYNEQFFGPGTRLTVL.

The rearrangement links TRBV7-2 to TRBJ2-7; D is unclear. The CDR3 is 17 residues long. Germline V gene data show CDR1 as SGHTA and CDR2 as FQGNSA. V was clipped by 0 bases and J by 0 bases, with 15 bases between them. The CDR3 is CASSLAALGDISYEQYF. For the CDR3, the DNA is TGTGCCAGCAGCTTAGCAGCCTTGGGCGATATCTCCTACGAGCAGTACTTC.

This sequence joins TRBV19 and TRBJ2-1; possible D gene TRBD2, 6 bases. In germline, CDR1 is LNHDA, CDR2 SQIVND (reference sequence). V was trimmed by 1 base and J by 6 bases, leaving 13 bases between them. The CDR3 loop spans 15 amino acids. The DNA of the CDR3 is TGTGCCAGTAGTATAGGGGCGGGATCGTTCAATGAGCAGTTCTTC. The encoded protein is CASSIGAGSFNEQFF.

The rearrangement joins TRBV7-2 to TRBJ1-6, with a possible D match to TRBD1 (5 bases). From germline, CDR1 is SGHTA and CDR2 FQGNSA. The length of the CDR3 is 15 residues. V lost 1 base, J lost 11 bases, and 15 bases lay in between. The CDR3 loop reads CASSLGSRAGAPLHF. CDR3 DNA sequence: TGTGCCAGCAGCTTAGGGTCCAGGGCGGGGGCACCCCTCCACTTT.

The genes are TRBV7-6 and TRBJ1-5, with TRBD1 identical over 9 bases. Germline values: CDR1 SGHVS, CDR2 FNYEAQ. There are 15 residues in the CDR3. After removal of 5 bases from V and 2 bases from J, the junction contained 4 bases not matched to a gene. The CDR3, as DNA: TGTGCCAGCAGCAATACAGGGGGCGGCAATCAGCCCCAGCATTTT. Encoded protein: CASSNTGGGNQPQHF. The whole variable domain, filled in from reference TRBV7-6 and TRBJ1-5, reads GAGVSQSPRYKVTKRGQDVALRCDPISGHVSLYWYRQALGQGPEFLTYFNYEAQQDKSGLPNDRFSAERPEGSISTLTIQRTEQRDSAMYRCASSNTGGGNQPQHFGDGTRLSIL.

This clone was picked up a small number of times. Other nucleotide sequences from this sample produce the same CDR3. The rearrangement joins TRBV18 to TRBJ2-7, with TRBD1 as a possible D gene (5 bases). The CDR3 length is 14 residues. CDR1 and CDR2 (germline): KGHSH, LQKENI. Trimming took off 3 bases at V and 4 bases at J, with 13 bases between the two ends. The CDR3 region is CASSPRQGPYEQYF. For the CDR3, the DNA is TGTGCCAGCTCACCGCGTCAGGGCCCATACGAGCAGTACTTC. The full variable domain, rest sourced from reference TRBV18 and TRBJ2-7, is NAGVMQNPRHLVRRRGQEARLRCSPMKGHSHVYWYRQLPEEGLKFMVYLQKENIIDESGMPKERFSAEFPKEGPSILRIQQVVRGDSAAYFCASSPRQGPYEQYFGPGTRLTVT.

The rearrangement uses TRBV28 and TRBJ2-7; D unresolved. The CDR3 contains 14 residues. The germline V gene has CDR1 MDHEN and CDR2 SYDVKM. V was cut by 6 bases and J by 5 bases, with 17 bases left in between. CDR3 loop: CASSLGQSFDEQYF. DNA for the CDR3: TGTGCCAGCAGCTTGGGCCAGTCGTTTGACGAGCAGTACTTC.

The chain joins TRBV4-1 to TRBJ2-7; 10 bases are shared with TRBD1. The ends lost 1 base at V and 6 bases at J; junction bases unmatched: 3. Germline CDR1 and CDR2: MGHRA and YSYEKL. The CDR3 runs 14 residues. CDR3: CASSQGTGGGEQYF. The CDR3 DNA reads as TGCGCCAGCAGCCAAGGGACAGGGGGAGGCGAGCAGTACTTC.

This chain links TRBV2 with TRBJ2-3, with 13 bases that match TRBD2. V dropped 6 bases and J dropped 4; count of bases not matched to a gene: 4. CDR1 is SNHLY, CDR2 FYNNEI, per germline. This CDR3 spans 15 amino acids. CDR3 region: CASRWTSGSADTQYF. CDR3 coding DNA: TGTGCCAGCAGGTGGACTAGCGGGAGCGCAGATACGCAGTATTTT. Variable domain in full (rest from reference TRBV2 and TRBJ2-3): EPEVTQTPSHQVTQMGQEVILRCVPISNHLYFYWYRQILGQKVEFLVSFYNNEISEKSEIFDDQFSVERPDGSNFTLKIRSTKLEDSAMYFCASRWTSGSADTQYFGPGTRLTVL.

This sequence joins TRBV11-2 and TRBJ2-3; TRBD1 matches 7 bases. The V gene end was trimmed by 4 bases and the J gene end by 6 bases; junction bases not matched to a gene: 13. CDR1 and CDR2 from the germline V gene are SGHAT and FQNNGV. This CDR3 comprises 16 residues. The CDR3 is CASSWGQPSLFDTQYF. CDR3 nucleotides: TGTGCCAGCAGCTGGGGACAGCCATCGCTTTTTGATACGCAGTATTTT.

The chain carries TRBV6-4 and TRBJ2-1; 7 nucleotides line up with TRBD2. The germline V gene encodes CDR1 MRHNA and CDR2 SNTAGT. The trim removed 1 base at V and 0 bases at J, leaving 3 bases unmatched. This CDR3 has 16 residues. The CDR3 nucleotides are TGTGCCAGCAGTGACTTGCGGACTAGCTCCTACAATGAGCAGTTCTTC. Protein: CASSDLRTSSYNEQFF.

The genes are TRBV7-3 and TRBJ1-3; 8 bases line up with TRBD1. The CDR3 consists of 16 residues. Germline loops: CDR1 SGHTA, CDR2 FQGTGA. V was clipped by 3 bases and J by 6 bases; unmatched bases: 10. The CDR3 reads CASSFQYPGQENTIYF. The CDR3 DNA sequence: TGTGCCAGCAGCTTCCAATACCCGGGACAGGAAAACACCATATATTTT.

The genes are TRBV18 and TRBJ1-1; the D is unclear. Germline assignment: CDR1 KGHSH and CDR2 LQKENI. CDR3 length: 13 amino acids. Trimming stripped 4 bases from V and 3 bases from J, with 9 bases between. The DNA for the CDR3 is TGTGCCAGCTCACGAGGGTTGGACACTGAAGCTTTCTTT. It is translated as CASSRGLDTEAFF.

This chain links TRBV2 with TRBJ2-2; D is perhaps TRBD1 (5 bases). Germline lookup yields CDR1 SNHLY and CDR2 FYNNEI. V lost 3 bases to trimming and J lost 1 base, with 12 bases between them. This CDR3 spans 16 amino acids. CDR3 sequence reads: CASSDQGPWNTGELFF. The CDR3, as DNA: TGTGCCAGCAGTGACCAGGGCCCATGGAACACCGGGGAGCTGTTTTTT.

The CDR3 DNA is TGTGCCAGCAGCTTAGCGTCGGTGAACACTGAAGCTTTCTTT. This translates into CASSLASVNTEAFF. V and J are TRBV7-9 and TRBJ1-1; D ambiguous. This CDR3 spans 14 amino acids. V lost 0 bases and J 0 bases, leaving 5 bases between the germline ends. Germline V gene sequence: CDR1 SEHNR, CDR2 FQNEAQ (reference sequence).

CDR3 coding DNA: TGTGCCTGGAGTGTACTCCAGGGCGGAAGGAACGAGCAGTACTTC. Its translation: CAWSVLQGGRNEQYF. This rearrangement joins TRBV30 to TRBJ2-7; possibly TRBD1 for D (5 bases). V was shortened by 0 bases and J by 5 bases, with 17 bases between the two germline ends. The CDR3 length is 15 residues. Looked up from germline, CDR1 is GTSNPN and CDR2 is SVGIG (reference sequence).

This clone was counted a few times. This sequence joins TRBV6-1 and TRBJ1-5; D is uncertain. The germline gives CDR1 MNHNS, CDR2 SASEGT. CDR3 length: 15 residues. Trimming removed 1 base at V and 1 base at J, with 8 bases between. The CDR3: CASSEDKKSNQPQHF. CDR3 DNA: TGTGCCAGCAGTGAAGACAAGAAGAGCAATCAGCCCCAGCATTTT.

The chain joins TRBV30 to TRBJ1-2; possible D gene TRBD1, 5 bases. Looked up from germline, CDR1 is GTSNPN and CDR2 is SVGIG (reference sequence). Trimming removed 0 bases from V and 7 bases from J, with 21 bases in between. This CDR3 is built from 16 residues. CDR3 DNA: TGTGCCTGGAGTGTACTGGGGCGGGAAGAGGTCGGTGGCTACACCTTC. Protein sequence: CAWSVLGREEVGGYTF.

The chain has TRBV10-2 and TRBJ2-1; 8 positions agree with TRBD2. The CDR3 spans 13 residues. The V and J ends lost 2 bases and 14 bases, in that order; junction bases with no gene match: 8. CDR1 WSHSY and CDR2 SAAADI come from the germline V gene. The CDR3 DNA reads TGCGCCAGCAGTGAGAATACGGGACTAGAAAAGTTCTTC. Translation gives CASSENTGLEKFF.

This clone showed up just a few times. The gene calls are TRBV29-1 and TRBJ2-2; 10 bases line up with TRBD1. This CDR3 contains 14 residues. The germline CDR1 and CDR2 sequences are SQVTM and ANQGSEA. Trimming at V came to 4 bases and at J to 5 bases, leaving 4 bases not matched to a gene. The CDR3 spells CSVVTGQGTGELFF. CDR3 nucleotide sequence: TGCAGCGTTGTAACGGGACAGGGGACCGGGGAGCTGTTTTTT.

The genes are TRBV29-1 and TRBJ2-1; tentatively, D is TRBD2 (5 bases). Trimming took 3 bases from V and 4 from J, leaving 13 bases between them. This CDR3 comprises 14 residues. Germline V gene lookup returns CDR1 SQVTM and CDR2 ANQGSEA. The CDR3 DNA follows: TGCAGCGTTGATCTAGCCCACCGATACAATGAGCAGTTCTTC. It translates to CSVDLAHRYNEQFF.

Only one count was recorded for this clone. The chain is built from TRBV6-5 and TRBJ1-5, with 7 bases aligning to TRBD1. The CDR3 consists of 14 residues. V dropped 8 bases and J dropped 6; count of bases not matched to a gene: 10. Germline CDR1 MNHEY, CDR2 SVGAGI. The CDR3, as DNA: TGTGCCAGCTCAAAGTTAGGGGGCTCTCAGCCCCAGCATTTT. Translation: CASSKLGGSQPQHF.

This rearrangement joins TRBV28 to TRBJ1-1; 10 bases agree with TRBD1. This CDR3 comprises 15 residues. Germline CDR1 is MDHEN and CDR2 is SYDVKM. The V and J ends lost 5 bases and 6 bases, in that order; junction bases with no gene match: 9. The CDR3 nucleotides read TGTGCCAGCAGTCCCGGGACAGGGGCTCAGGCTGAAGCTTTCTTT. Its translation is CASSPGTGAQAEAFF.

The chain is built from TRBV18 and TRBJ1-1; D is undetermined. Trimming removed 0 bases at V and 6 bases at J, with 11 bases between. The CDR3 is made up of 14 amino acids. The germline CDR1 and CDR2 sequences are KGHSH and LQKENI. The CDR3 is CASSPPSFGAEAFF. CDR3 DNA: TGTGCCAGCTCACCACCGTCCTTCGGGGCTGAAGCTTTCTTT.